Listed below are T cell receptor beta chains from one sample, sequenced in a study of T-cell memory formation after mild COVID-19. TCRdb re-derived calls from the 5' RACE reads in MiXCR, one entry per CDR3 protein. The table lists 98,000 or so distinct CDR3 sequences, 18% of them singletons. The sample consisted of PBMCs or a T cell subset sorted from them (not recorded which). These receptors were taken from a man between 18 and 35 years old who had mild COVID-19 (a few samples of this study predate the infection). Cell type and time point are not known. CDR3s include the opening cysteine and the closing phenylalanine or tryptophan.

J gene: TRBJ2-2; V gene: TRBV7-2; CDR3 length: 15; CDR3 protein: CASTGRGTNTGELFF
J gene: TRBJ1-1; V gene: TRBV12-3/TRBV12-4; CDR3 length: 13; CDR3 protein: CASSLQMNTEAFF
J gene: TRBJ1-1; V gene: TRBV19; CDR3 length: 14; CDR3 protein: CASRAIGRDTEAFF
J gene: TRBJ2-3; V gene: TRBV5-1; CDR3 length: 14; CDR3 protein: CASSLAWGADTQYF
J gene: TRBJ1-1; V gene: TRBV10-3; CDR3 length: 13; CDR3 protein: CAISEEENAAAFF
J gene: TRBJ1-2; V gene: TRBV6-5; CDR3 length: 12; CDR3 protein: CASRPGDRGYTF
J gene: TRBJ1-2; V gene: TRBV4-1; CDR3 length: 14; CDR3 protein: CASSPMTGGKDYTF
J gene: TRBJ2-7; V gene: TRBV29-1; CDR3 length: 11; CDR3 protein: CSAWRGYEQYF
J gene: TRBJ2-1; V gene: TRBV5-1; CDR3 length: 15; CDR3 protein: CASSLAAGSENEQFF
J gene: TRBJ1-1; V gene: TRBV12-3/TRBV12-4; CDR3 length: 13; CDR3 protein: CASSPRMNTEAFF
J gene: TRBJ2-5; V gene: TRBV9; CDR3 length: 14; CDR3 protein: CASSVAGQQETQYF
J gene: TRBJ2-1; V gene: TRBV20-1; CDR3 length: 14; CDR3 protein: CSALRLAGGHEQFF
J gene: TRBJ2-2; V gene: TRBV12-3/TRBV12-4; CDR3 length: 13; CDR3 protein: CASSSLATGELFF
J gene: TRBJ1-4; V gene: TRBV5-1; CDR3 length: 14; CDR3 protein: CASSPRTGDEKLFF
J gene: TRBJ1-3; V gene: TRBV7-2; CDR3 length: 16; CDR3 protein: CASSLGGPASGNTIYF
J gene: TRBJ2-1; V gene: TRBV3-1; CDR3 length: 11; CDR3 protein: CASSFINEQFF
J gene: TRBJ1-1; V gene: TRBV20-1; CDR3 length: 13; CDR3 protein: CSGFGGMNTEAFF
J gene: TRBJ1-2; V gene: TRBV5-4; CDR3 length: 16; CDR3 protein: CASSLSVTLSNYGYTF
J gene: TRBJ2-7; V gene: TRBV15; CDR3 length: 13; CDR3 protein: CATRMSGSYEQYF
J gene: TRBJ1-1; V gene: TRBV14; CDR3 length: 16; CDR3 protein: CASSQGPGTMNTEAFF
J gene: TRBJ2-3; V gene: TRBV2; CDR3 length: 16; CDR3 protein: CASSRTSGVGADTQYF
J gene: TRBJ1-2; V gene: TRBV10-3; CDR3 length: 12; CDR3 protein: CAIGQSNYGYTF
J gene: TRBJ1-3; V gene: TRBV7-2; CDR3 length: 17; CDR3 protein: CASSLTGEKSSGNTIYF
J gene: TRBJ2-1; V gene: TRBV12-3/TRBV12-4; CDR3 length: 11; CDR3 protein: CASKLWNEQFF
J gene: TRBJ2-3; V gene: TRBV18; CDR3 length: 12; CDR3 protein: CASSPGPDTQYF
J gene: TRBJ2-5; V gene: TRBV7-6; CDR3 length: 17; CDR3 protein: CASSLAGTSGPRETQYF
J gene: TRBJ2-2; V gene: TRBV5-6; CDR3 length: 16; CDR3 protein: CASSRWTSGGAGELFF
J gene: TRBJ2-2; V gene: TRBV11-2; CDR3 length: 13; CDR3 protein: CASSLQRTGELFF
J gene: TRBJ1-1; V gene: TRBV5-1; CDR3 length: 15; CDR3 protein: CASSSAPGRNTEAFF
J gene: TRBJ1-1; V gene: TRBV5-1; CDR3 length: 15; CDR3 protein: CASSLDGPPITEAFF
J gene: TRBJ1-1; V gene: TRBV12-3/TRBV12-4; CDR3 length: 13; CDR3 protein: CASSFNLNTEAFF
J gene: TRBJ2-1; V gene: TRBV7-9; CDR3 length: 13; CDR3 protein: CASSPRRRNEQFF
J gene: TRBJ2-2; V gene: TRBV11-3; CDR3 length: 13; CDR3 protein: CATRDGNTGELFF
J gene: TRBJ2-1; V gene: TRBV7-6; CDR3 length: 15; CDR3 protein: CASRQEAGAYNEQFF
J gene: TRBJ1-6; V gene: TRBV7-2; CDR3 length: 16; CDR3 protein: CASSPYRTVQGSPLHF
J gene: TRBJ2-1; V gene: TRBV7-3; CDR3 length: 11; CDR3 protein: CASSFSGTQFF
J gene: TRBJ1-1; V gene: TRBV12-3/TRBV12-4; CDR3 length: 14; CDR3 protein: CASSLFPGDAEAFF
J gene: TRBJ1-1; V gene: TRBV5-1; CDR3 length: 14; CDR3 protein: CASSFSWANTEAFF
J gene: TRBJ2-3; V gene: TRBV5-1; CDR3 length: 15; CDR3 protein: CASSRQGGGTDTQYF
J gene: TRBJ1-2; V gene: TRBV7-2; CDR3 length: 11; CDR3 protein: CASSLRLHYTF
J gene: TRBJ1-3; V gene: TRBV10-3; CDR3 length: 14; CDR3 protein: CATNQGARGNTIYF
J gene: TRBJ2-3; V gene: TRBV5-6; CDR3 length: 16; CDR3 protein: CASSFRLAGAEDTQYF
J gene: TRBJ1-2; V gene: TRBV28; CDR3 length: 14; CDR3 protein: CASSLTGTTEGYTF
J gene: TRBJ2-1; V gene: TRBV2; CDR3 length: 13; CDR3 protein: CASSGQDGGEQFF
J gene: TRBJ2-7; V gene: TRBV18; CDR3 length: 11; CDR3 protein: CASSSYGEQYF